This T cell receptor (beta chain) came from a study of blood T cell repertoires in COVID-19. Looking at the study overall: The study drew acute and convalescent COVID-19 samples from the United States, Italy and Spain. From T cells, B-cell-depleted T cells, or PBMCs came the material, which was cDNA or gDNA.

Sequenced by immunoSEQ multiplex PCR; TCRdb stores in-frame clones only, minus some. The data show 150,000 to 200,000 clones, with 80% to 90% seen just once and about 2.7% held by the top ten. The length of the CDR3 is 12 residues. The sample consisted of peripheral blood. The sequence derives from a man in his forties with active or convalescent COVID-19. The chain joins TRBV21-1 to TRBJ2-7; the table assigns TRBD1, which was not confirmed against the DNA. TRBV21-1 is given as a pseudogene. The DNA for the CDR3 is TGTGCCAGAAAGGGGGCTTGCTACGAGCAGTACTTC. This encodes CARKGACYEQYF.